The clone carrying this T cell receptor (beta chain) was counted between two and nine times. CDR3 length: 15 amino acids. Germline V CDR1 and CDR2: SGHTA, FQGTGA. Trimming at V came to 11 bases and at J to 4 bases, leaving 14 bases not matched to a gene. TCRdb analysed the 5' RACE reads with MiXCR anew, one entry per CDR3 protein. The profile shows some 30,000 distinct CDR3 sequences, roughly 24% of them singletons. The specimen was naive CD4+ T cells sorted from a lymph node. The subset: naive CD4+ T cells, CD4+CD45RA+CD25-. The clonotype comes from a female donor with breast cancer. This chain uses TRBV7-3 with TRBJ2-3; 8 bases fit TRBD2. The CDR3 reads CACTRTSTGSDTQYF. CDR3 nucleotides: TGTGCCTGCACTCGGACTAGCACGGGTTCAGATACGCAGTATTTT.